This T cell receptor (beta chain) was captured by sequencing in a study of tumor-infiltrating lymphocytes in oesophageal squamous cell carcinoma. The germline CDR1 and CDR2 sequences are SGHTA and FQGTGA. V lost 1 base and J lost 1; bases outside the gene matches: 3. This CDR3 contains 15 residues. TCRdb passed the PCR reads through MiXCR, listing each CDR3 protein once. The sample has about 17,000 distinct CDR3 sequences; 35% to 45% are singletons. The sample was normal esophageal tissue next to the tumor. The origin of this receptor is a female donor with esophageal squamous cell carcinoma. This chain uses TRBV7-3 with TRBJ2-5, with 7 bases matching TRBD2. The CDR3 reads CASSLSSGGQETQYF. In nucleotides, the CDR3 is TGTGCCAGCAGCTTAAGTTCGGGGGGCCAAGAGACCCAGTACTTC.